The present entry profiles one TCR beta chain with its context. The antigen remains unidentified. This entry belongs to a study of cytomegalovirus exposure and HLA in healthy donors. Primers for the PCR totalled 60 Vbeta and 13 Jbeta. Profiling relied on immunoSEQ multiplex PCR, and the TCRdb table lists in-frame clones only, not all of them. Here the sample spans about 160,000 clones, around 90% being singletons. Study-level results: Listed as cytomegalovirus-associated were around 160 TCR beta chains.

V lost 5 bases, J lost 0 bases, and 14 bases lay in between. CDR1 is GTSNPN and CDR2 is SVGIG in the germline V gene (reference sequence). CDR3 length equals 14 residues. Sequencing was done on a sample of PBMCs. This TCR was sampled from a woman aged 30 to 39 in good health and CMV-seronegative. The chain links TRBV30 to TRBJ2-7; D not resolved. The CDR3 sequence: CAWGEAGASYEQYF. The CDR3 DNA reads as TGTGCCTGGGGTGAGGCAGGCGCCTCCTACGAGCAGTACTTC.